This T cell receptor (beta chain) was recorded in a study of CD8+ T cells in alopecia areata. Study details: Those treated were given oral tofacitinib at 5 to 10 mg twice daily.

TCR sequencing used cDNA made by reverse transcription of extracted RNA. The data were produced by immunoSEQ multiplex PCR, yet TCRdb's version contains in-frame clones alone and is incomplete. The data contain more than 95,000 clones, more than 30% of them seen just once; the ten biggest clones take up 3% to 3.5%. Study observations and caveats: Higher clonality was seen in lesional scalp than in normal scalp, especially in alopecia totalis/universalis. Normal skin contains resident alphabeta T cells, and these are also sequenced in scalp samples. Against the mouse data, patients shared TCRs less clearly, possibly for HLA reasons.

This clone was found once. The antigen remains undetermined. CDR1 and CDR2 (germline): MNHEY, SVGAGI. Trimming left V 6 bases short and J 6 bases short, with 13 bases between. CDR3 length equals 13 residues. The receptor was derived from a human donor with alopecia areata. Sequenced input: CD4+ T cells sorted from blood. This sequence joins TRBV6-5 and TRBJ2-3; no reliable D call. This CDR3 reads CASRAGRRDTQYF. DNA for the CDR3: TGTGCCAGCAGGGCAGGTCGCAGGGATACGCAGTATTTT.